This TCR beta chain was recorded in a study of cytomegalovirus exposure and HLA in healthy donors. A note on this clone: As yet, its antigen is unknown.

The V and J ends lost 4 bases and 4 bases respectively, with 13 bases between them. CDR3 length: 14 amino acids. Germline V gives CDR1 SGHRS, CDR2 YFSETQ. Clones were read by immunoSEQ multiplex PCR, and TCRdb kept only the in-frame ones, dropping some. The sample records about 140,000 clones, about 86% being singletons. Study-level results: In the 120 validation repertoires, approximately 94% of cluster scores exceeded 0, per a later analysis.

The chain uses TRBV5-1 and TRBJ2-3, with D unresolved. Sequences were obtained from PBMCs. The source is a young woman in good health and CMV-seropositive. CDR3 loop: CASSGVRLSDTQYF. Here the CDR3 DNA reads TGCGCCAGCAGCGGAGTAAGACTGTCAGATACGCAGTATTTT.